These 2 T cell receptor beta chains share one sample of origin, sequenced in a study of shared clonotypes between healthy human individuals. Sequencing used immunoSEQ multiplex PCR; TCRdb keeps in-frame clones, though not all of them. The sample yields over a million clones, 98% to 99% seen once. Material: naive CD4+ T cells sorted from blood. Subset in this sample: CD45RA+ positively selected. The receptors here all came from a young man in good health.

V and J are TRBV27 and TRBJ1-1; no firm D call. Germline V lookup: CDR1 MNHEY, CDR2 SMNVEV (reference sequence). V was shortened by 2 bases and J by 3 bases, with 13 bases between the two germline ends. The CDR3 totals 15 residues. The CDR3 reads CASSLQAEFYTEAFF. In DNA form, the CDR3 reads TGTGCCAGCAGTTTACAGGCAGAGTTTTACACTGAAGCTTTCTTT.

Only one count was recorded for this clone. The CDR3 loop reads CASSDWYGYEQYF. The CDR3 DNA is TGTGCCAGCAGTGATTGGTACGGCTACGAGCAGTACTTC. V and J are TRBV6-1 and TRBJ2-7; unclear D gene. The CDR3 has 13 amino acids. Trimming left V 3 bases short and J 3 bases short, with 9 bases between. The germline gives CDR1 MNHNS, CDR2 SASEGT.